This record covers a single TCR beta chain. Its specificity is unknown. The length of the CDR3 is 17 residues. The V gene lost 2 bases and the J gene lost 3 bases, with 18 bases spanning the gap. The germline CDR1 and CDR2 sequences are LGHNA and YNFKEQ. The data belong to a study of CD8 T cells in Susac syndrome. A quantity of about 0.5 to 1 ug RNA underwent reverse transcription using random hexamers. TCR beta CDR3 was amplified by immunoSEQ covering 54 Vbeta and 13 Jbeta. TCRdb re-called the immunoSEQ multiplex PCR reads through MiXCR, storing one row per CDR3 protein. The sample lists some 150,000 distinct CDR3 sequences, around 95% occurring once. Study-level points and caveats: Only a relatively small number of individuals were included in the TCR sequencing and HLA analysis.

This clonotype was obtained from a human donor with multiple sclerosis. This sequence joins TRBV4-2 and TRBJ2-3; the D gene could be TRBD1 or TRBD2 (6 bases each). The specimen sequenced was CD8+ T cells from PBMCs. CDR3 amino acids: CASSQPAGGPGTDTQYF. In DNA form, the CDR3 reads TGTGCCAGCAGCCAACCCGCCGGGGGCCCCGGGACAGATACGCAGTATTTT.